The 27 T cell receptor beta chains below come from one sample, sequenced in a study of graft-versus-host responses after intestinal transplantation. Some clones are missing from TCRdb's copy, which holds only in-frame ones; the method was immunoSEQ multiplex PCR. This sample has some 96,000 clones; around nine tenths occur once, and the top ten carry 15% to 20%. Sample: PBMCs, taken 450 to 460 days after intestinal transplant. The origin of the receptors is a human patient who received an intestinal transplant, so some T cells may come from the graft donor.

CDR3 protein: CASSLGGAINYGYTF. The CDR3 nucleotides are TGTGCCAGCAGCTTAGGGGGGGCGATTAACTATGGCTACACCTTC. This chain connects TRBV7-9 to TRBJ1-2, with D perhaps TRBD1 (6 bases). The CDR3 sequence is 15 residues long. The V gene lost 1 base and the J gene lost 1 base, with 10 bases spanning the gap. Germline-derived CDR1 and CDR2 are SEHNR and FQNEAQ (reference sequence). The variable domain in full, with the rest retrieved from reference TRBV7-9 and TRBJ1-2, is DTGVSQNPRHKITKRGQNVTFRCDPISEHNRLYWYRQTLGQGPEFLTYFQNEAQLEKSRLLSDRFSAERPKGSFSTLEIQRTEQGDSAMYLCASSLGGAINYGYTFGSGTRLTVV.

The V and J genes are TRBV9 and TRBJ2-7, with D maybe TRBD2 (6 bases). The germline V gene has CDR1 SGDLS and CDR2 YYNGEE. V was trimmed by 0 bases and J by 2 bases, leaving 21 bases between them. This CDR3 has 18 amino acids. Here the CDR3 DNA reads TGTGCCAGCAGCGTAGGGGGAGATATCAGCGGGCGAACCTACGAGCAGTACTTC. This sequence encodes CASSVGGDISGRTYEQYF.

The chain links TRBV6-6 to TRBJ1-3; D not resolved. Trimming removed 5 bases at V and 4 bases at J, with 6 bases between. Germline V gives CDR1 MNHNY, CDR2 SVGAGI (reference sequence). The CDR3 has 12 amino acids. CDR3 DNA: TGTGCCAGCAGTGACCGGGGAAACACCATATATTTT. This encodes CASSDRGNTIYF.

The chain carries TRBV6-1 and TRBJ1-1; D uncertain. Germline V CDR1 and CDR2: MNHNS, SASEGT. The V end lost 6 bases, the J end lost 5 bases, and 13 bases lay between the germline ends. This CDR3 contains 13 residues. Here the CDR3 reads CASRIGVMTEAFF. CDR3 sequence (DNA): TGTGCCAGCAGAATAGGTGTAATGACTGAAGCTTTCTTT.

The chain couples TRBV5-6 to TRBJ1-1; tentative D call: TRBD1 (5 bases). Germline CDR1 SGHDT, CDR2 YYEEEE. V was shortened by 6 bases and J by 12 bases, with 24 bases between the two germline ends. The CDR3 has 14 amino acids. The CDR3 DNA sequence: TGTGCCAGCACCAATCGTGGTGATAAAGGGGAATCTTTCTTT. As protein: CASTNRGDKGESFF.

This clone was seen more than once but under ten times. V gene TRBV7-2 combines with J gene TRBJ1-6, with D maybe TRBD1 (6 bases). The length of the CDR3 is 13 residues. V was clipped by 3 bases and J by 11 bases, with 11 bases between them. In germline, CDR1 is SGHTA, CDR2 FQGNSA. The CDR3 sequence: CASSFSGQPPLHF. Written as DNA, the CDR3 is TGTGCCAGCAGCTTTTCTGGACAGCCACCCCTCCACTTT.

Concerning this clone itself: In the same sample, other DNA sequences code for this CDR3. This chain connects TRBV6-5 to TRBJ1-5, with a tentative D call TRBD1 (6 bases). The CDR3 runs 15 residues. Trimming removed 0 bases from V and 3 bases from J, with 9 bases in between. From germline, CDR1 is MNHEY and CDR2 SVGAGI. The CDR3 loop is CASSYSGGPNQPQHF. For the CDR3, the DNA is TGTGCCAGCAGTTACTCGGGGGGCCCCAATCAGCCCCAGCATTTT.

The chain joins TRBV19 to TRBJ1-2, with D unresolved. Germline loops: CDR1 LNHDA, CDR2 SQIVND (reference sequence). The length of the CDR3 is 13 residues. V was cut by 5 bases and J by 4 bases, with 11 bases left in between. The CDR3 loop is CASSALETYGYTF. The CDR3 region has the DNA TGTGCCAGTAGTGCCCTCGAGACCTATGGCTACACCTTC.

V is TRBV9 and J is TRBJ2-5; D is uncertain. V was trimmed by 2 bases and J by 0 bases, leaving 2 bases between them. Germline V gene sequence: CDR1 SGDLS, CDR2 YYNGEE. The CDR3 runs 12 residues. CDR3 bases: TGTGCCAGCAGCGTGGACCAAGAGACCCAGTACTTC. Translated, it gives CASSVDQETQYF.

The chain links TRBV19 to TRBJ1-2; D unresolved. V was clipped by 4 bases and J by 7 bases, with 10 bases between them. The CDR3 sequence is 12 residues long. The germline V gene has CDR1 LNHDA and CDR2 SQIVND (reference sequence). Here the CDR3 DNA reads TGTGCCAGTAGTACGGGTTTCGGTGGCTACACCTTC. It translates to CASSTGFGGYTF.

This clone appeared once. The chain is built from TRBV9 and TRBJ1-1; possibly TRBD1 for D (5 bases). V was trimmed by 6 bases and J by 4 bases, leaving 13 bases between them. This CDR3 contains 13 residues. The germline V gene encodes CDR1 SGDLS and CDR2 YYNGEE. The CDR3 sequence: CASTRGGGTEAFF. The DNA of the CDR3 is TGTGCCAGCACCCGTGGGGGGGGCACTGAAGCTTTCTTT.

This clone was counted a single time. The CDR3 sequence: CASSLGPLGTEAFF. CDR3 coding DNA: TGTGCCAGCAGCTTGGGTCCTCTCGGCACTGAAGCTTTCTTT. The V gene is TRBV5-4, the J gene TRBJ1-1, with unresolved D. Germline loops: CDR1 SGHNT, CDR2 YYREEE (reference sequence). This CDR3 comprises 14 residues. Trimming shortened V by 0 bases and J by 4 bases, and 10 bases separated the two germline ends.

The genes are TRBV18 and TRBJ1-6; no reliable D call. The CDR3 totals 15 residues. V was pared by 7 bases and J by 0 bases, with 10 bases between. Looked up from germline, CDR1 is KGHSH and CDR2 is LQKENI. The DNA of the CDR3 is TGTGCCAGCTGGAAGCCGAGCTCCTATAATTCACCCCTCCACTTT. Its translation: CASWKPSSYNSPLHF.

V and J are TRBV7-6 and TRBJ2-5, with TRBD1 matching over 10 bases. The assigned J gene may be wrong: the sequence end matches TRBJ2-7 better. Germline CDR1 reads SGHVS; CDR2 reads FNYEAQ. The CDR3 totals 14 residues. The CDR3: CASSPGQGHYEQYF. DNA for the CDR3: TGTGCCAGCAGCCCGGGACAGGGGCACTACGAGCAGTACTTC.

This chain joins TRBV5-5 and TRBJ1-4; perhaps TRBD1 as D (5 bases). V lost 5 bases to trimming and J lost 2 bases, with 10 bases between them. The CDR3 spans 14 residues. The germline V gene encodes CDR1 SGHKS and CDR2 YYEKEE (reference sequence). The CDR3 sequence: CASRPGTTNEKLFF. The CDR3 DNA is TGTGCCAGCAGGCCCGGGACCACTAATGAAAAACTGTTTTTT. Together with reference TRBV5-5 and TRBJ1-4, the CDR3 gives the full variable domain: DAGVTQSPTHLIKTRGQQVTLRCSPISGHKSVSWYQQVLGQGPQFIFQYYEKEERGRGNFPDRFSARQFPNYSSELNVNALLLGDSALYLCASRPGTTNEKLFFGSGTQLSVL.

The rearrangement joins TRBV6-5 to TRBJ1-6, with D uncertain. The germline V and J ends were trimmed by 2 bases and 10 bases, with 18 bases remaining between them. This CDR3 is built from 16 residues. Germline CDR1 reads MNHEY; CDR2 reads SVGAGI. The CDR3 sequence is CASSYRSGQASSPLHF. The CDR3 DNA sequence: TGTGCCAGCAGTTACCGGAGCGGGCAGGCCTCCTCACCCCTCCACTTT.

The chain carries TRBV9 and TRBJ1-5, with D perhaps TRBD1 (6 bases). Germline V gene sequence: CDR1 SGDLS, CDR2 YYNGEE. This CDR3 is built from 15 residues. Deletions cut 4 bases from V and 3 bases from J, with 14 bases between. Written as DNA, the CDR3 is TGTGCCAGCAGCCCCAGCGGGACACCCAATCAGCCCCAGCATTTT. It codes for CASSPSGTPNQPQHF.

This chain uses TRBV5-1 with TRBJ1-6; TRBD1 aligns across 7 bases. In germline, CDR1 is SGHRS, CDR2 YFSETQ. With 4 bases clipped from V and 4 bases from J, the junction kept 2 bases outside the gene matches. The CDR3 runs 14 residues. This chain's CDR3 is CASSLQGYNSPLHF. CDR3 in DNA: TGCGCCAGCAGCCTACAGGGGTATAATTCACCCCTCCACTTT.

J is TRBJ2-7 and V is TRBV9, with 10 nucleotides matching TRBD1. This CDR3 comprises 16 residues. The junction had 8 bases not matched to a gene; V was cut back by 0 bases and J by 5 bases. Germline lookup yields CDR1 SGDLS and CDR2 YYNGEE. The CDR3 spells CASSVGDRGLLDEQYF. DNA of the CDR3: TGTGCCAGCAGCGTAGGCGACAGGGGGCTGTTGGACGAGCAGTACTTC.

V and J are TRBV9 and TRBJ1-6; D gene ambiguous. V lost 0 bases and J lost 7, with 8 bases in between. The CDR3 length is 14 residues. The germline CDR1 and CDR2 sequences are SGDLS and YYNGEE. This CDR3 is CASSVGSHNSPLHF. CDR3 nucleotide sequence: TGTGCCAGCAGCGTAGGGTCCCACAATTCACCCCTCCACTTT.

The chain carries TRBV5-6 and TRBJ1-6, with 8 positions matching TRBD1. Looked up from germline, CDR1 is SGHDT and CDR2 is YYEEEE. Germline trimming cut 5 bases from V and 1 base from J; bases unmatched to any gene: 14. CDR3 length: 19 residues. The CDR3 DNA sequence: TGTGCCAGCAGGAGGACGGGACAGGTTAGGAGGTCCTATAATTCACCCCTCCACTTT. It encodes CASRRTGQVRRSYNSPLHF.

CDR3 loop: CASSDSYNSPLHF. The CDR3 bases are TGTGCCAGCAGTGACTCCTATAATTCACCCCTCCACTTT. The chain employs TRBV6-1 and TRBJ1-6; D remains unclear. V shed 3 bases and J shed 0 bases, with 0 bases lying between them. The CDR3 extends over 13 amino acids. Germline lookup yields CDR1 MNHNS and CDR2 SASEGT.

The chain is built from TRBV7-2 and TRBJ2-4, with D unclear. The CDR3 runs 13 residues. V shed 5 bases and J shed 10 bases, with 15 bases lying between them. Germline lookup yields CDR1 SGHTA and CDR2 FQGNSA. The CDR3 protein is CASSADHLGIQYF. For the CDR3, the DNA is TGTGCCAGCAGCGCAGACCACCTTGGTATTCAGTACTTC.

The chain is built from TRBV25-1 and TRBJ2-7; a weak D match, TRBD1 (6 bases). Germline CDR1 MGHDK, CDR2 SYGVNS. The V and J ends lost 7 bases and 0 bases respectively, with 13 bases between them. The CDR3 totals 14 residues. The CDR3 is CASMKTGYSYEQYF. The CDR3 DNA follows: TGTGCCAGCATGAAGACAGGATACTCCTACGAGCAGTACTTC.

In its sample, this clone was seen a few times. The sample has other DNA sequences that encode this CDR3 too. The chain has TRBV7-6 and TRBJ2-2; D is unclear. CDR1 is SGHVS and CDR2 is FNYEAQ in the germline V gene. The ends were cut back, 1 base at V and 4 bases at J, with 4 bases in the middle. This CDR3 spans 13 amino acids. The CDR3 sequence is CASSLGPTGELFF. Here the CDR3 DNA reads TGTGCCAGCAGCTTAGGTCCCACCGGGGAGCTGTTTTTT.

The V gene is TRBV29-1, the J gene TRBJ2-1; D is uncertain. V was pared by 3 bases and J by 4 bases, with 7 bases between. The germline V gene encodes CDR1 SQVTM and CDR2 ANQGSEA. This CDR3 is built from 12 residues. In DNA form, the CDR3 reads TGCAGCGTTGACGTCACTTACAATGAGCAGTTCTTC. This encodes CSVDVTYNEQFF.

The table lists this clone with a count of one. This chain joins TRBV14 and TRBJ2-3; D is unresolved. Trimming took off 1 base at V and 1 base at J, with 6 bases between the two ends. The CDR3 contains 14 residues. From germline, CDR1 is SGHDN and CDR2 FVKESK. The CDR3 protein is CASSQVRGTDTQYF. CDR3 coding DNA: TGTGCCAGCAGCCAAGTCCGGGGCACAGATACGCAGTATTTT.